This is a list of T cell receptor beta chains from one sample in a study of blood T cell repertoires in COVID-19. Clones were sequenced by immunoSEQ multiplex PCR, and TCRdb holds only the in-frame ones, with some missing. The sample holds more than 85,000 clones; over 85% are singletons and the top ten take 4% to 5%. Sequencing was performed on peripheral blood. The receptors come from a human donor with COVID-19, enrolled during active disease. The donor label of this sample is uncertain. Each CDR3 is given with its conserved first and last residue. Fields, in order: clone size, J gene, D gene, V gene, CDR3 protein, CDR3 DNA. The D gene is left open where the match is weak. Rows give clone size only sometimes, using once, few, many, or a class for an expanded clone.

>.|TRBJ2-7|.|TRBV5-5
CASSLGRGSYEQYF
TGTGCCAGCAGCTTGGGGAGGGGTTCCTACGAGCAGTACTTC
>once|TRBJ1-3|.|TRBV7-8
CASSPLGGSGNTIYF
TGTGCCAGCAGCCCCCTGGGGGGATCCGGAAACACCATATATTTT
>.|TRBJ1-2|TRBD1|TRBV27
CASSPLNPGGHGYTF
TGTGCCAGCAGTCCACTTAACCCAGGGGGCCATGGCTACACCTTC
>.|TRBJ1-2|TRBD1|TRBV19
CASGTVLAMATSF
TGTGCCTCCGGGACAGTTCTTGCTATGGCTACGTCCTTC
>.|TRBJ2-7|TRBD2|TRBV24-1
CATSGPGTSGRDLEGYEQYF
TGTGCCACCAGTGGCCCTGGGACTAGCGGGAGGGATTTGGAGGGCTACGAGCAGTACTTC
>.|TRBJ1-2|.|TRBV6-4
CAGPGLGYTF
TGTGCCGGTCCTGGCCTCGGCTACACCTTC
>.|TRBJ2-1|TRBD1|TRBV7-7
CASSPGGDGDEQFF
TGTGCCAGCAGCCCAGGGGGAGATGGAGATGAGCAGTTCTTC
>.|TRBJ2-7|.|TRBV2
CASSEPNNRVAYEQYF
TGTGCCAGCAGCGAACCCAATAACAGGGTGGCCTACGAGCAGTACTTC
>.|TRBJ2-7|TRBD2|TRBV11-3
CASSFRILAGSGEQYF
TGTGCCAGCAGCTTCCGTATTCTAGCGGGGTCGGGGGAGCAGTACTTC
>.|TRBJ2-1|.|TRBV10-3
CAITSGGTDEQFF
TGTGCCATCACTTCAGGCGGGACGGATGAGCAGTTCTTC
>.|TRBJ2-7|.|TRBV7-9
CASSLEGTPSYEQYF
TGTGCCAGCAGCTTAGAGGGGACACCCTCCTACGAGCAGTACTTC
>.|TRBJ1-3|.|TRBV7-8
CASSPMSPGTGNTIYF
TGTGCCAGCAGCCCCATGTCCCCCGGGACTGGAAACACCATATATTTT
>once|TRBJ2-1|TRBD2|TRBV2
CASSEQVLAGTDEQFF
TGTGCCAGCAGTGAACAGGTACTAGCGGGGACCGATGAGCAGTTCTTC
>.|TRBJ1-2|.|TRBV16
CASSQSSMSGYTF
TGTGCCAGCAGCCAATCGTCCATGAGTGGCTACACCTTC
>once|TRBJ1-1|.|TRBV11-3
CASSLVSDTEAFF
TGTGCCAGCAGCTTAGTCTCTGACACTGAAGCTTTCTTT
>.|TRBJ2-2|.|TRBV6-5
CASSTGRTGELFF
TGTGCCAGCAGCACAGGCCGCACCGGGGAGCTGTTTTTT
>.|TRBJ2-1|TRBD2|TRBV27
CASSLYLSSGGAGEQFF
TGTGCCAGCAGTTTATACCTTTCTAGCGGGGGGGCTGGTGAGCAGTTCTTC
>.|TRBJ1-1|.|TRBV5-1
CASSAGQTQAFF
TGCGCCAGCAGCGCCGGACAGACTCAAGCTTTCTTT
>.|TRBJ1-6|.|TRBV7-9
CASSLSRGNNSPLHF
TGTGCCAGCAGCTTAAGCAGGGGAAATAATTCACCCCTCCACTTT
>.|TRBJ2-3|TRBD1|TRBV6-6
CASSPTGGLTDTQYF
TGTGCCAGCAGCCCCACAGGGGGGCTCACAGATACGCAGTATTTT
>.|TRBJ2-3|.|TRBV14
CASSQETGFVDTQYF
TGTGCCAGCAGCCAAGAAACAGGGTTTGTAGATACGCAGTATTTT
>.|TRBJ1-2|TRBD1|TRBV5-1
CASSLEAGGRDGYTF
TGCGCCAGCAGCTTGGAGGCAGGGGGCCGGGATGGCTACACCTTC
>.|TRBJ2-4|TRBD2|TRBV2
CASSEAGGRKKNIQYF
TGTGCCAGCAGTGAAGCGGGAGGGCGGAAAAAAAACATTCAGTACTTC
>.|TRBJ1-1|.|TRBV10-1
CASRDGAPNTEAFF
TGCGCCAGCAGAGATGGGGCCCCGAACACTGAAGCTTTCTTT
>.|TRBJ2-7|TRBD1|TRBV5-1
CASSLDRVPYEQYF
TGCGCCAGCAGCCTTGACAGGGTGCCCTACGAGCAGTACTTC
>.|TRBJ2-5|TRBD2|TRBV5-6
CASSPTSGGLRISQETQYF
TGTGCCAGCAGCCCGACTAGCGGGGGGCTAAGGATCAGCCAAGAGACCCAGTACTTC
>.|TRBJ1-2|.|TRBV12-3/TRBV12-4
CASSYSGGYGYTF
TGTGCCAGCAGTTACAGCGGCGGCTATGGCTACACCTTC
>.|TRBJ1-3|.|TRBV10-2
CASSESREAGNTIYF
TGCGCCAGCAGTGAGAGCAGGGAGGCTGGAAACACCATATATTTT
>.|TRBJ2-7|TRBD1|TRBV7-3
CASSRDRASYEQYF
TGTGCCAGCAGCCGGGACAGGGCTTCCTACGAGCAGTACTTC
>few|TRBJ1-1|TRBD1|TRBV5-1
CASSFRGRGTEAFF
TGCGCCAGCAGCTTCAGGGGGCGCGGCACTGAAGCTTTCTTT
>.|TRBJ2-1|TRBD2|TRBV18
CASSPRGLAGDNEQFF
TGTGCCAGCTCACCCCGCGGACTAGCGGGGGACAATGAGCAGTTCTTC
>.|TRBJ1-1|.|TRBV6-5
CASRLDWLLGAFF
TGTGCCAGCAGACTAGACTGGCTTCTCGGAGCTTTCTTT
>.|TRBJ2-5|TRBD2|TRBV11-3
CASSSRSGGGETQYF
TGTGCCAGCAGCTCAAGGTCGGGGGGAGGAGAGACCCAGTACTTC
>.|TRBJ1-2|TRBD1|TRBV3-1/TRBV3-2
CASSQTATGRPSNYGYTF
TGTGCCAGCAGCCAAACAGCGACAGGGCGGCCTTCTAACTATGGCTACACCTTC
>.|TRBJ2-7|TRBD1|TRBV19
CASSDPGTANSYEQYF
TGTGCCAGTTCCGACCCCGGGACAGCCAACTCCTACGAGCAGTACTTC
>.|TRBJ2-3|.|TRBV5-4
CASSLTPKPTDTQYF
TGTGCCAGCAGCTTGACCCCAAAGCCGACAGATACGCAGTATTTT
>.|TRBJ1-2|.|TRBV7-9
CASSQPDSPYGYTF
TGTGCCAGCAGCCAACCCGACTCCCCCTATGGCTACACCTTC
>.|TRBJ2-5|TRBD2|TRBV28
CASSPSAGGLETQYF
TGTGCCAGCAGTCCATCAGCGGGAGGGTTGGAGACCCAGTACTTC
>.|TRBJ1-1|.|TRBV6-5
CASRQGLNTEAFF
TGTGCCAGTCGCCAGGGACTCAACACTGAAGCTTTCTTT
>.|TRBJ1-6|TRBD1|TRBV3-1/TRBV3-2
CASSQSGGYYNSPLHF
TGTGCCAGCAGCCAATCAGGGGGCTACTATAATTCACCCCTCCACTTT
>.|TRBJ1-1|TRBD1|TRBV15
CATSRDRATTEAFF
TGTGCCACCAGTAGGGACAGGGCAACGACTGAAGCTTTCTTT
>once|TRBJ2-2|TRBD2|TRBV9
CASSVGPSGPNTGELFF
TGTGCCAGCAGCGTAGGCCCTAGCGGGCCGAACACCGGGGAGCTGTTTTTT
>.|TRBJ1-3|.|TRBV7-9
CASSSSPGFDF
TGTGCCAGCAGCTCTAGTCCAGGGTTCGATTTT
>.|TRBJ1-6|.|TRBV15
CATSRTDYNSPLHF
TGTGCCACCAGCCGAACAGATTATAATTCACCCCTCCACTTT
>.|TRBJ1-5|.|TRBV10-1
CASSESGGPQHF
TGCGCCAGCAGTGAGTCAGGAGGGCCCCAGCATTTT
>few|TRBJ2-1|.|TRBV20-1
CSPQGDEQFF
TGCAGTCCCCAGGGCGATGAGCAGTTCTTC
>.|TRBJ1-4|.|TRBV30
CAWSSWGQGEKLFF
TGTGCCTGGAGTTCTTGGGGGCAGGGCGAAAAACTGTTTTTT
>.|TRBJ1-4|.|TRBV6-5
CASSSISHDEKLFF
TGTGCCAGCAGTTCCATCAGTCATGATGAAAAACTGTTTTTT
>.|TRBJ1-2|.|TRBV6-5
CASSYQAGDGYTF
TGTGCCAGCAGTTACCAGGCAGGGGATGGCTACACCTTC
>.|TRBJ2-2|.|TRBV24-1
CATSDLRGDTGELFF
TGTGCCACCAGTGATTTACGGGGAGACACCGGGGAGCTGTTTTTT
>few|TRBJ1-2|.|TRBV30
CAWSRLRGGAYGYTF
TGTGCCTGGAGTAGGCTGCGGGGAGGTGCCTATGGCTACACCTTC
>.|TRBJ1-3|TRBD1|TRBV9
CASSAPGGGEGNTIYF
TGTGCCAGCAGCGCCCCTGGAGGGGGCGAAGGAAACACCATATATTTT
>few|TRBJ1-1|.|TRBV13
CASSLGLQGPHTEAFF
TGTGCCAGCAGCTTAGGTCTACAGGGCCCCCACACTGAAGCTTTCTTT
>.|TRBJ1-1|TRBD1|TRBV6-5
CASSYDRDGGAFF
TGTGCCAGCAGTTACGACAGGGATGGGGGAGCTTTCTTT
>.|TRBJ1-5|.|TRBV27
CASSSSPFQPQHF
TGTGCCAGCAGTTCCTCTCCGTTTCAGCCCCAGCATTTT